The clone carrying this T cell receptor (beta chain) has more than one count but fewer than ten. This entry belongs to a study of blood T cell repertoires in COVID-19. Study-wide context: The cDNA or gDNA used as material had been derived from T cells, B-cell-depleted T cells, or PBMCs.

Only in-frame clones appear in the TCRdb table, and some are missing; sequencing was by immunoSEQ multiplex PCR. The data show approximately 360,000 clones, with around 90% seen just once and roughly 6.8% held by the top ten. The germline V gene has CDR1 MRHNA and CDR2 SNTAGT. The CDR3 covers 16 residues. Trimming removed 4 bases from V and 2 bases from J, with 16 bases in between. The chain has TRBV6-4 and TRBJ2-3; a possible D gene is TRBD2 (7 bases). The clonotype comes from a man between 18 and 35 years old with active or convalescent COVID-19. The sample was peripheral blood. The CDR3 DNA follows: TGTGCCAGCAGTGCGGTTCCGGCGGGGGCCACAGATACGCAGTATTTT. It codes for CASSAVPAGATDTQYF.